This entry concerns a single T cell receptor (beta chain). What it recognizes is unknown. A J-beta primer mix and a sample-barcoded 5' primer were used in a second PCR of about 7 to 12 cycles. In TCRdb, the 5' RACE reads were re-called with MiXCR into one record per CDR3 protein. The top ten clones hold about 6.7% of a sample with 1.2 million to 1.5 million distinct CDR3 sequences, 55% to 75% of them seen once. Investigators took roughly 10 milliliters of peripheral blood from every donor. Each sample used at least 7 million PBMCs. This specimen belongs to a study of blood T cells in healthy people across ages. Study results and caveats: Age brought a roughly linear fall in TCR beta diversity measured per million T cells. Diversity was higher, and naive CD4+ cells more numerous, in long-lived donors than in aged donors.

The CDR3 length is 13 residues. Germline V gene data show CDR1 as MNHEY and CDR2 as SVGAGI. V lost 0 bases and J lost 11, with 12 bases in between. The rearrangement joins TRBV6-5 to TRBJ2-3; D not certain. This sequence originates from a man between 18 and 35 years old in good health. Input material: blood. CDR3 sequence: CASSYSNPGEQYF. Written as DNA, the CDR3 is TGTGCCAGCAGTTACTCCAATCCTGGGGAGCAGTATTTT.